The 15 T cell receptor beta chains reported below all come from one sample, sequenced in a study of identical twins. TCRdb fed the 5' RACE reads into MiXCR, producing one record per CDR3 protein. The sample includes 450,000 or so distinct CDR3 sequences, approximately 15% of them seen just once. These sequences were also reported in another study, on yellow fever vaccine responses in identical twins.

Sequencing input: CD4+ T cells sorted from blood. Every receptor here comes from a woman under 30 in good health.

J is TRBJ1-4 and V is TRBV14; D call uncertain. The CDR3 covers 16 residues. Trimming took 4 bases from V and 4 from J, leaving 16 bases between them. Germline V lookup: CDR1 SGHDN, CDR2 FVKESK. CDR3: CASSLHPDARNEKLFF. The CDR3, as DNA: TGTGCCAGCAGCCTACACCCAGACGCCCGTAATGAAAAACTGTTTTTT.

The sample holds a few counts of this clonotype. The chain joins TRBV7-3 to TRBJ1-6; D call uncertain. The CDR3 runs to 17 residues. Germline lookup yields CDR1 SGHTA and CDR2 FQGTGA. Trimming shortened V by 4 bases and J by 0 bases, and 13 bases separated the two germline ends. The CDR3 here is CASSSSGRFSYNSPLHF. The CDR3 DNA reads as TGTGCCAGCAGCTCGTCCGGCAGGTTCTCCTATAATTCACCCCTCCACTTT.

The CDR3 DNA reads TGTGCCAGCACACAAGCCAAGGGTCGGGAGACCCAGTACTTC. It yields the protein CASTQAKGRETQYF. This chain joins TRBV7-6 and TRBJ2-5; D is unclear. The CDR3 runs 14 residues. V shed 7 bases and J shed 5 bases, with 17 bases lying between them. The V gene's germline CDR1 is SGHVS and CDR2 FNYEAQ.

The CDR3 spells CASSLSFPLNTEAFF. CDR3 bases: TGTGCCAGCAGTTTATCTTTTCCCCTGAACACTGAAGCTTTCTTT. The chain joins TRBV27 to TRBJ1-1; no reliable D call. In germline, CDR1 is MNHEY, CDR2 SMNVEV (reference sequence). V lost 0 bases to trimming and J lost 0 bases, with 8 bases between them. This CDR3 region has 15 residues.

This clonotype has a handful of counts. The rearrangement links TRBV15 to TRBJ2-7; 12 bases align to TRBD2. Per the germline V gene, CDR1 is LNHNV and CDR2 is YYDKDF (reference sequence). V was clipped by 3 bases and J by 4 bases; unmatched bases: 16. The CDR3 sequence is 19 residues long. DNA for the CDR3: TGTGCCACCAGCAGGAAACTAGCGGGAGGCCCTGGGGGGTTTTACGAGCAGTACTTC. Its translation is CATSRKLAGGPGGFYEQYF.

The J gene is TRBJ2-4, the V gene TRBV6-5; D unclear. The CDR3 extends over 17 amino acids. Germline assignment: CDR1 MNHEY and CDR2 SVGAGI. V lost 4 bases and J lost 0, with 16 bases in between. In DNA, the CDR3 is TGTGCCAGCAGTTCGCTTTCGTTACGATTAGCCAAAAACATTCAGTACTTC. Amino acids: CASSSLSLRLAKNIQYF.

The V and J genes are TRBV6-2 or TRBV6-3 and TRBJ2-4, with D unresolved. Germline assignment: CDR1 MNHEY and CDR2 SVGEGT. The CDR3 loop spans 15 amino acids. V was trimmed by 0 bases and J by 1 base, leaving 7 bases between them. CDR3 in amino acids: CASSYSRVAKNIQYF. DNA of the CDR3: TGTGCCAGCAGTTACTCGAGAGTGGCCAAAAACATTCAGTACTTC.

The chain employs TRBV4-3 and TRBJ2-1, with TRBD1 identical over 9 bases. CDR1 is LGHNA and CDR2 is YSLEER in the germline V gene. After removal of 4 bases from V and 6 bases from J, the junction contained 10 bases not matched to a gene. This CDR3 has 16 amino acids. CDR3 in amino acids: CASSRTAQGAGNEQFF. The DNA of the CDR3 is TGCGCCAGCAGCCGCACGGCACAGGGGGCCGGCAATGAGCAGTTCTTC.

The count of this clonotype is one. V gene TRBV2 combines with J gene TRBJ2-2, with 9 bases that match TRBD1. After removal of 2 bases from V and 5 bases from J, the junction contained 3 bases not matched to a gene. There are 15 residues in the CDR3. Germline values: CDR1 SNHLY, CDR2 FYNNEI. The CDR3 region is CASSERGTGTGELFF. The CDR3 DNA is TGTGCCAGCAGTGAACGGGGGACAGGGACCGGGGAGCTGTTTTTT. Together with reference TRBV2 and TRBJ2-2, the CDR3 gives the full variable domain: EPEVTQTPSHQVTQMGQEVILRCVPISNHLYFYWYRQILGQKVEFLVSFYNNEISEKSEIFDDQFSVERPDGSNFTLKIRSTKLEDSAMYFCASSERGTGTGELFFGEGSRLTVL.

This clonotype appeared a few times. This chain joins TRBV2 and TRBJ1-1; D gene ambiguous. V lost 3 bases to trimming and J lost 3 bases, with 8 bases between them. CDR1 and CDR2 (germline): SNHLY, FYNNEI. This CDR3 contains 13 residues. DNA of the CDR3: TGTGCCAGCAGTGAGTCGTGGGACACTGAAGCTTTCTTT. Translation gives CASSESWDTEAFF.

The chain uses TRBV4-3 and TRBJ2-4; D call uncertain. The CDR3 is made up of 15 amino acids. V was shortened by 1 base and J by 0 bases, with 7 bases between the two germline ends. The germline CDR1 and CDR2 sequences are LGHNA and YSLEER. CDR3 sequence: CASSQAVVAKNIQYF. The CDR3 nucleotides read TGCGCCAGCAGCCAAGCCGTGGTAGCCAAAAACATTCAGTACTTC.

This clonotype was detected a few times. V usage is TRBV5-1 and J usage is TRBJ2-2, with D possibly TRBD1 on 6 matching bases. CDR3 length equals 15 residues. Germline assignment: CDR1 SGHRS and CDR2 YFSETQ. V was clipped by 4 bases and J by 1 base, with 11 bases between them. CDR3 nucleotides: TGCGCCAGCAGCGCCGGACAGCAGAACACCGGGGAGCTGTTTTTT. Encoded protein: CASSAGQQNTGELFF.

This clonotype was observed a few times. The chain employs TRBV29-1 and TRBJ2-3; 7 positions match TRBD1. Germline V gene lookup returns CDR1 SQVTM and CDR2 ANQGSEA. The CDR3 length is 10 residues. The ends lost 6 bases at V and 8 bases at J; junction bases unmatched: 2. CDR3: CSVAGGTQYF. Written as DNA, the CDR3 is TGCAGCGTCGCAGGGGGTACGCAGTATTTT.

In its sample, this clonotype was seen a few times. The chain employs TRBV6-5 and TRBJ2-5, with TRBD1 matching 9 bases. Losses at the gene ends were 2 bases for V and 4 bases for J; bases not matched to a gene: 5. The CDR3 length is 15 residues. In germline, CDR1 is MNHEY, CDR2 SVGAGI. In nucleotides, the CDR3 is TGTGCCAGCAGTTACGAAACAGGGGGCTCAGAGACCCAGTACTTC. Translating gives CASSYETGGSETQYF.

The rearrangement uses TRBV7-3 and TRBJ2-1, with 10 bases lining up with TRBD2. V was clipped by 5 bases and J by 5 bases; unmatched bases: 6. Germline CDR1 is SGHTA and CDR2 is FQGTGA. The CDR3 extends over 15 amino acids. The CDR3 DNA reads TGTGCCAGCAGCCCTACTAGCGGGAACAACAATGAGCAGTTCTTC. Translating gives CASSPTSGNNNEQFF.